This TCR beta chain stems from a study of blood T cells in healthy people across ages. Study-wide results and caveats: The fall in TCR beta diversity per million T cells was roughly linear with age.

For the second PCR, which ran for about 6 to 12 cycles, a sample-barcoded 5' primer and a J-beta primer mix were used. Each cDNA molecule was tagged by a template-switch adaptor with 12 random nucleotides. TCRdb re-called the 5' RACE reads through MiXCR, storing one row per CDR3 protein. The profile shows about 1,000,000 distinct CDR3 sequences, under 55% of them singletons. This CDR3 contains 15 residues. V was clipped by 3 bases and J by 7 bases; unmatched bases: 12. Germline CDR1 and CDR2: SGHRS and YFSETQ. This clonotype came up a few times. The antigen remains unidentified. Sequencing input: blood. This TCR came from a woman aged 60-75 years in good health. The chain has TRBV5-1 and TRBJ2-7, with 8 bases identical to TRBD1. For the CDR3, the DNA is TGCGCCAGCAGCTGGCGGACAGGGCTCCCGGAGGAGCAGTACTTC. Residues: CASSWRTGLPEEQYF.